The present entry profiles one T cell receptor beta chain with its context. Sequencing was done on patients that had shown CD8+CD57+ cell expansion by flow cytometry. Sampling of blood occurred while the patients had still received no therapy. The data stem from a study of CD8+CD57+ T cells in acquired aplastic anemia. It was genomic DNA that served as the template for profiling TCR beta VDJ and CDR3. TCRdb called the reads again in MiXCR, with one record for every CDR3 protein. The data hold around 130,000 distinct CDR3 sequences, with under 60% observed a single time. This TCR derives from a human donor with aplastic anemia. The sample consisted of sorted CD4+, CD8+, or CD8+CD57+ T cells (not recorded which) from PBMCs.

In DNA form, the CDR3 reads TGTGCCAGCAGTTACTCGTACAGGGGAGTGGTCTACGAGCAGTACTTC. Translation: CASSYSYRGVVYEQYF. The chain carries TRBV6-5 and TRBJ2-7; 7 nucleotides line up with TRBD1. The CDR3 is made up of 16 amino acids. V dropped 0 bases and J dropped 3; count of bases not matched to a gene: 8. Germline V gives CDR1 MNHEY, CDR2 SVGAGI.